This TCR beta chain originates from a study of shared clonotypes between healthy human individuals. Study-level points and caveats: On the whole, naive subsets had larger estimated richness than memory subsets had.

Investigators spread the genomic DNA of each subset evenly over several immunoSEQ plates. Produced via immunoSEQ multiplex PCR; TCRdb's table is partial and in-frame only. Altogether approximately 1,000,000 clones are present, about 72% being singletons, with the ten largest covering about 0.94%. A note on this clone: The antigen is not known.

Specimen: memory CD4+ T cells from PBMCs. The subset: CD45RA-negative fraction. This TCR was recovered from a man younger than 35 in good health. Some clones in this sample may be carry-over from other donors' samples.

CDR3 nucleotide sequence: TGTGCCAGCAGTGAAGGTCCCTATACGCAGTATTTT. This encodes CASSEGPYTQYF. V gene TRBV2 combines with J gene TRBJ2-3; D gene uncertain. The V end was cut by 1 base, the J end by 7 bases, with 6 bases between. This CDR3 region has 12 residues. Germline assignment: CDR1 SNHLY and CDR2 FYNNEI.